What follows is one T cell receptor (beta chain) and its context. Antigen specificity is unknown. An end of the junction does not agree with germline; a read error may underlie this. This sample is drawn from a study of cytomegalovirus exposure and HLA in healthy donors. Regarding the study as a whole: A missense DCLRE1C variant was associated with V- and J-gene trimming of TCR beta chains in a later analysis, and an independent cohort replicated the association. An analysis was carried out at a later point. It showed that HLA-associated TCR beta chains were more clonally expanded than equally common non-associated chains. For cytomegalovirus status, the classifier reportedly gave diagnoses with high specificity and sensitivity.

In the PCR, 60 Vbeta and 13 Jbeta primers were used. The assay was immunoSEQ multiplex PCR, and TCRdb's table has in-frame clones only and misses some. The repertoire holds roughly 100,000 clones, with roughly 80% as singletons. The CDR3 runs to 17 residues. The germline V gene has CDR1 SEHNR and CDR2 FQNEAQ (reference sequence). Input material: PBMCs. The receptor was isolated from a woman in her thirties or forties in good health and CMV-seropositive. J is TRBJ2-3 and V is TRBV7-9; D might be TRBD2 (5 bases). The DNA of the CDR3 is TGTTCCAGCAGCTCAACTCCCCCGTACCGAGCGGCAGATACGCAGTATTTT. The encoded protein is CSSSSTPPYRAADTQYF.